These 30 T cell receptor beta chains came from one sample sequenced in a study of blood T cell repertoires in COVID-19. Sequencing used immunoSEQ multiplex PCR; TCRdb keeps in-frame clones, though not all of them. The table lists some 210,000 clones, about 83% of them singletons. The sequencing sample was made of peripheral blood. The receptors were gathered from a woman aged 50 to 65 with active or convalescent COVID-19.

This CDR3 is CASSLRGRYQETQYF. Here the CDR3 DNA reads TGTGCCAGCAGCTTAAGGGGCCGGTACCAAGAGACCCAGTACTTC. J is TRBJ2-5 and V is TRBV7-2; the D gene is possibly TRBD1 (5 bases). V was shortened by 2 bases and J by 0 bases, with 10 bases between the two germline ends. The CDR3 spans 15 residues. CDR1 and CDR2 (germline): SGHTA, FQGNSA.

The chain combines TRBV7-9 with TRBJ2-2; TRBD2 aligns across 14 bases. Germline CDR1 is SEHNR and CDR2 is FQNEAQ (reference sequence). CDR3 size: 19 residues. The trim removed 4 bases at V and 1 base at J, leaving 8 bases unmatched. CDR3 amino acids: CASSSTGLAGGLNTGELFF. The CDR3 nucleotides are TGTGCCAGCAGCTCCACAGGACTAGCGGGGGGACTGAACACCGGGGAGCTGTTTTTT. The whole variable domain, filled in from reference TRBV7-9 and TRBJ2-2, reads DTGVSQNPRHKITKRGQNVTFRCDPISEHNRLYWYRQTLGQGPEFLTYFQNEAQLEKSRLLSDRFSAERPKGSFSTLEIQRTEQGDSAMYLCASSSTGLAGGLNTGELFFGEGSRLTVL.

This chain connects TRBV5-1 to TRBJ2-2; 9 nucleotides match TRBD1. J gave up 6 bases and V 5 bases, and 11 bases lay outside the gene matches. This CDR3 spans 16 amino acids. CDR1 and CDR2 (germline): SGHRS, YFSETQ. CDR3 loop: CASSLLGQGSPGELFF. CDR3 sequence (DNA): TGCGCCAGCAGTTTGCTAGGACAGGGGTCCCCCGGGGAGCTGTTTTTT.

This rearrangement joins TRBV7-8 to TRBJ1-1; D gene ambiguous. V lost 5 bases to trimming and J lost 1 base, with 8 bases between them. Looked up from germline, CDR1 is SGHVS and CDR2 is FQNEAQ. CDR3 length: 13 residues. Written as DNA, the CDR3 is TGTGCCAGCAGCCTTATGTCGAACACTGAAGCTTTCTTT. It translates to CASSLMSNTEAFF. Drawing the rest from reference TRBV7-8 and TRBJ1-1, the complete variable domain is GAGVSQSPRYKVAKRGQDVALRCDPISGHVSLFWYQQALGQGPEFLTYFQNEAQLDKSGLPSDRFFAERPEGSVSTLKIQRTQQEDSAVYLCASSLMSNTEAFFGQGTRLTVV.

The CDR3 DNA reads as TGTGCCAGCAGTCTAATCCCAGATACGCAGTATTTT. Translated: CASSLIPDTQYF. The gene calls are TRBV3-1 (or the pseudogene TRBV3-2) and TRBJ2-3; D not certain. Germline V CDR1 and CDR2: LGHDT, YNNKEL (reference sequence). This CDR3 region has 12 residues. The V gene lost 6 bases and the J gene lost 4 bases, with 8 bases spanning the gap.

V usage is TRBV27 and J usage is TRBJ1-1; 8 bases match TRBD1. The trim removed 3 bases at V and 3 bases at J, leaving 12 bases unmatched. This CDR3 region has 17 residues. From germline, CDR1 is MNHEY and CDR2 SMNVEV (reference sequence). The CDR3 DNA follows: TGTGCCAGCAGTTTCTCTCAGGGGGGCAGGGGGCACACTGAAGCTTTCTTT. This codes for CASSFSQGGRGHTEAFF.

This clone was seen a single time. V and J are TRBV24-1 and TRBJ1-1; TRBD1 is a possible D gene (6 bases). There are 15 residues in the CDR3. V was shortened by 3 bases and J by 1 base, with 11 bases between the two germline ends. Per the germline V gene, CDR1 is KGHDR and CDR2 is SFDVKD. The CDR3 region has the DNA TGTGCCACCAGTGATACCAGGGGCCGGAACACTGAAGCTTTCTTT. Translating it yields CATSDTRGRNTEAFF.

The chain links TRBV28 to TRBJ2-3, with D uncertain. Trimming took off 7 bases at V and 0 bases at J, with 11 bases between the two ends. This CDR3 is 14 amino acids long. The germline gives CDR1 MDHEN, CDR2 SYDVKM. Here the CDR3 DNA reads TGTGCCAGCAAGATATCCACTAGCACAGATACGCAGTATTTT. Residues: CASKISTSTDTQYF.

This chain joins TRBV28 and TRBJ2-1; 16 bases match TRBD2. The V gene's germline CDR1 is MDHEN and CDR2 SYDVKM. The CDR3 runs 17 residues. Trimming at V came to 3 bases and at J to 6 bases, leaving 5 bases not matched to a gene. The CDR3 is CASSLAGLAGGLNEQFF. The CDR3 coding sequence is TGTGCCAGCAGTTTGGCGGGACTAGCGGGGGGGCTCAATGAGCAGTTCTTC. The variable domain in full, with the rest retrieved from reference TRBV28 and TRBJ2-1, is DVKVTQSSRYLVKRTGEKVFLECVQDMDHENMFWYRQDPGLGLRLIYFSYDVKMKEKGDIPEGYSVSREKKERFSLILESASTNQTSMYLCASSLAGLAGGLNEQFFGPGTRLTVL.

This chain uses TRBV19 with TRBJ2-7; 14 nucleotides match TRBD2. V was clipped by 3 bases and J by 7 bases; unmatched bases: 5. The V gene's germline CDR1 is LNHDA and CDR2 SQIVND (reference sequence). CDR3 length: 15 residues. CDR3 coding DNA: TGTGCCAGTAGTATGACCGGGACTAGCGGGAGAGAGCAGTACTTC. The encoded protein is CASSMTGTSGREQYF.

This clone is a singleton in its sample. The chain has TRBV5-1 and TRBJ1-1; tentatively, D is TRBD1 (5 bases). V lost 3 bases and J 7 bases, leaving 16 bases between the germline ends. Germline V CDR1 and CDR2: SGHRS, YFSETQ. CDR3 size: 14 residues. This CDR3 reads CASSWGGEVGEAFF. CDR3 in DNA: TGCGCCAGCAGCTGGGGCGGGGAGGTGGGTGAAGCTTTCTTT.

The chain links TRBV24-1 to TRBJ2-6; maybe TRBD1 (6 bases). CDR1 KGHDR and CDR2 SFDVKD come from the germline V gene. V lost 4 bases and J 1 base, leaving 25 bases between the germline ends. There are 21 residues in the CDR3. CDR3 coding DNA: TGTGCCACCAGTGACAGCTTCTCAACTGGACAGCCAGATTCTGGGGCCAACGTCCTGACTTTC. Its protein is CATSDSFSTGQPDSGANVLTF.

This clone was counted a single time. This chain uses TRBV7-8 with TRBJ1-5; TRBD1 agrees at 8 bases. Germline V lookup: CDR1 SGHVS, CDR2 FQNEAQ. V gave up 5 bases and J gave up 4 bases; unmatched junction bases: 7. There are 15 residues in the CDR3. The CDR3 loop reads CASSTSGGANQPQHF. CDR3 nucleotides: TGTGCCAGCAGCACGTCAGGGGGCGCAAATCAGCCCCAGCATTTT.

The chain recombines TRBV7-2 with TRBJ1-5; 8 positions agree with TRBD1. Germline V CDR1 and CDR2: SGHTA, FQGNSA. Germline trimming cut 5 bases from V and 2 bases from J; bases unmatched to any gene: 5. This CDR3 is 15 amino acids long. The CDR3: CASSTTGGRNQPQHF. The DNA of the CDR3 is TGTGCCAGCAGCACCACAGGGGGTCGCAATCAGCCCCAGCATTTT.

The chain recombines TRBV5-4 with TRBJ2-3, with a tentative D call TRBD2 (7 bases). Looked up from germline, CDR1 is SGHNT and CDR2 is YYREEE (reference sequence). The germline V and J ends were trimmed by 3 bases and 0 bases, with 14 bases remaining between them. The CDR3 is 16 amino acids. DNA of the CDR3: TGTGCCAGCAGCTGGGGGGGCGGTCCTAGCACAGATACGCAGTATTTT. Its protein product is CASSWGGGPSTDTQYF.

The rearrangement joins TRBV18 to TRBJ1-2; D gene uncertain. This CDR3 is built from 14 residues. Trimming stripped 3 bases from V and 0 bases from J, with 8 bases between. CDR1 and CDR2 from the germline V gene are KGHSH and LQKENI. CDR3 amino acids: CASSPDTSNYGYTF. The CDR3 region has the DNA TGTGCCAGCTCACCTGACACTTCTAACTATGGCTACACCTTC. The variable domain in full, with the rest retrieved from reference TRBV18 and TRBJ1-2, is NAGVMQNPRHLVRRRGQEARLRCSPMKGHSHVYWYRQLPEEGLKFMVYLQKENIIDESGMPKERFSAEFPKEGPSILRIQQVVRGDSAAYFCASSPDTSNYGYTFGSGTRLTVV.

This sequence joins TRBV7-3 and TRBJ2-1; 13 bases agree with TRBD2. The CDR3 has 15 amino acids. The trim removed 5 bases at V and 4 bases at J, leaving 2 bases unmatched. From germline, CDR1 is SGHTA and CDR2 FQGTGA. The CDR3 region is CASSKGLAGYNEQFF. The CDR3 coding sequence is TGTGCCAGCAGCAAGGGACTAGCGGGATACAATGAGCAGTTCTTC.

The chain recombines TRBV19 with TRBJ1-6, with D unresolved. Germline values: CDR1 LNHDA, CDR2 SQIVND (reference sequence). The CDR3 has 18 amino acids. With 7 bases removed from V and 6 bases from J, the gap between germline ends came to 25 bases. The CDR3 bases are TGTGCCAGTAAGATGGGGAGGAACTCCTTTGACGCTAATTCACCCCTCCACTTT. Translation: CASKMGRNSFDANSPLHF.

A single count supports this clone. This chain joins TRBV30 and TRBJ2-3; 9 nucleotides line up with TRBD2. The J segment lost 4 bases and the V segment lost 3 bases, leaving 2 bases of the junction unmatched. The CDR3 spans 13 residues. Germline-derived CDR1 and CDR2 are GTSNPN and SVGIG (reference sequence). In nucleotides, the CDR3 is TGTGCCTGGAGGCTAGCGGGATCAGATACGCAGTATTTT. Its translation is CAWRLAGSDTQYF.

The rearrangement links TRBV2 to TRBJ2-1, with 11 nucleotides matching TRBD2. The CDR3 is made up of 17 amino acids. V dropped 6 bases and J dropped 1; count of bases not matched to a gene: 8. Germline CDR1 is SNHLY and CDR2 is FYNNEI. In DNA, the CDR3 is TGTGCCAGCAGAAACCCGACTAGCGGGAATTCCTACAATGAGCAGTTCTTC. This gives the protein CASRNPTSGNSYNEQFF.

The CDR3 loop is CSAGQEMNTEAFF. CDR3 DNA: TGCAGCGCGGGACAGGAGATGAACACTGAAGCTTTCTTT. This chain joins TRBV29-1 and TRBJ1-1; 8 bases fit TRBD1. There are 13 residues in the CDR3. The germline gives CDR1 SQVTM, CDR2 ANQGSEA. The junction had 4 bases not matched to a gene; V was cut back by 7 bases and J by 0 bases.

V usage is TRBV7-3 and J usage is TRBJ2-1, with 9 bases lining up with TRBD1. CDR1 SGHTA and CDR2 FQGTGA come from the germline V gene. The CDR3 loop spans 16 amino acids. V was pared by 3 bases and J by 5 bases, with 8 bases of the junction left unmatched. CDR3 sequence reads: CASSFTGTGYNNEQFF. In DNA, the CDR3 is TGTGCCAGCAGCTTCACCGGGACAGGGTATAACAATGAGCAGTTCTTC. Supplemented by reference TRBV7-3 and TRBJ2-1, the full variable domain reads GAGVSQTPSNKVTEKGKYVELRCDPISGHTALYWYRQSLGQGPEFLIYFQGTGAADDSGLPNDRFFAVRPEGSVSTLKIQRTERGDSAVYLCASSFTGTGYNNEQFFGPGTRLTVL.

The rearrangement joins TRBV28 to TRBJ1-2; no definite D call. Germline assignment: CDR1 MDHEN and CDR2 SYDVKM. CDR3 length: 13 residues. Trimming shortened V by 7 bases and J by 2 bases, and 11 bases separated the two germline ends. CDR3 amino acids: CASTPPGNYGYTF. For the CDR3, the DNA is TGTGCCAGCACCCCGCCCGGGAACTATGGCTACACCTTC.

This clone was counted only a few times. The chain links TRBV7-9 to TRBJ2-7; no clear D. This CDR3 is built from 11 residues. Germline CDR1 SEHNR, CDR2 FQNEAQ (reference sequence). V was shortened by 6 bases and J by 2 bases, with 5 bases between the two germline ends. The CDR3 sequence is CASSYTYEQYF. In DNA, the CDR3 is TGTGCCAGCAGTTACACCTACGAGCAGTACTTC.

The chain is built from TRBV5-4 and TRBJ2-7, with D perhaps matching TRBD2 (11 bases). This CDR3 contains 19 residues. Trimming removed 4 bases from V and 6 bases from J, with 32 bases in between. Germline-derived CDR1 and CDR2 are SGHNT and YYREEE (reference sequence). CDR3 sequence: CASSAVGTGVSGRVSEQYF. CDR3 DNA sequence: TGTGCCAGCAGCGCCGTAGGGACAGGGGTTAGCGGGAGGGTCTCCGAGCAGTACTTC.

V is TRBV6-5 and J is TRBJ1-3, with D possibly TRBD1 on 6 matching bases. V lost 10 bases and J 3 bases, leaving 16 bases between the germline ends. This CDR3 is built from 14 residues. Per germline, CDR1 MNHEY and CDR2 SVGAGI. The CDR3 spells CATRWKGVGNTIYF. Here the CDR3 DNA reads TGTGCCACACGTTGGAAGGGGGTTGGAAACACCATATATTTT.

V usage is TRBV12-5 and J usage is TRBJ1-2, with D tentatively TRBD1 (5 bases). CDR1 and CDR2 from the germline V gene are LGHNT and FRNRAP. V was cut by 0 bases and J by 3 bases, with 14 bases left in between. The CDR3 contains 16 residues. The CDR3 DNA sequence: TGTGCTAGTGGTTTGGTAGTCGGCAGGGTGGACTATGGCTACACCTTC. Translated, it gives CASGLVVGRVDYGYTF.

This sequence joins TRBV5-4 and TRBJ2-1; D may be TRBD2 (6 bases). The germline V gene has CDR1 SGHNT and CDR2 YYREEE (reference sequence). V shed 3 bases and J shed 5 bases, with 15 bases lying between them. The CDR3 contains 15 residues. The CDR3 sequence: CASSSVLAVDNEQFF. CDR3 DNA: TGTGCCAGCAGCTCGGTCTTAGCGGTTGACAATGAGCAGTTCTTC.

The chain recombines TRBV2 with TRBJ2-2; 7 nucleotides align to TRBD1. J lost 0 bases, V lost 10 bases, and 5 bases had no gene match. Germline-derived CDR1 and CDR2 are SNHLY and FYNNEI. The length of the CDR3 is 14 residues. The DNA for the CDR3 is TGTGCCATAGGGACAGTTTCGAACACCGGGGAGCTGTTTTTT. It translates to CAIGTVSNTGELFF.

The chain couples TRBV28 to TRBJ1-5, with 7 bases aligning to TRBD1. This CDR3 has 14 residues. The germline gives CDR1 MDHEN, CDR2 SYDVKM. J was trimmed by 3 bases and V by 2 bases; bases with no gene match: 1. The CDR3 bases are TGTGCCAGCAGTTTAGGGACAGCCAATCAGCCCCAGCATTTT. Its protein is CASSLGTANQPQHF.